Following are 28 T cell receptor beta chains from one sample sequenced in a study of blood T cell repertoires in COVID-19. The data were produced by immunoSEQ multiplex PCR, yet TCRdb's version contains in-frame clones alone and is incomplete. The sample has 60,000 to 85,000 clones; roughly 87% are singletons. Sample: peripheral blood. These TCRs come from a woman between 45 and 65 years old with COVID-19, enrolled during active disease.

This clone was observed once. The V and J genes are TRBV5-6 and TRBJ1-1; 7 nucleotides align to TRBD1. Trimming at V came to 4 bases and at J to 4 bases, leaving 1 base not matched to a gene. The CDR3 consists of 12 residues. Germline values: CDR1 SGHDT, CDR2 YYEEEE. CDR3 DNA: TGTGCCAGCAGCGCAGGGGGCACTGAAGCTTTCTTT. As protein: CASSAGGTEAFF.

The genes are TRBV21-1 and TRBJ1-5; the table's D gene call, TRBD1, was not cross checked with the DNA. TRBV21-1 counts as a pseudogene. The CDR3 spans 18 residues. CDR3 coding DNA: TGTGCCAGCAGCTCCCGGGCGAAGAAGGGGGCGAGCAATCAGCCCCAGCATTTT. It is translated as CASSSRAKKGASNQPQHF.

The CDR3: CASSHWDRERYTF. CDR3 DNA: TGTGCCAGCAGTCACTGGGACAGGGAACGGTACACCTTC. The chain carries TRBV6-5 and TRBJ1-2, with 9 bases lining up with TRBD1. The V segment lost 5 bases and the J segment 11 bases; nucleotides outside the gene matches: 9. This CDR3 spans 13 amino acids. CDR1 and CDR2 from the germline V gene are MNHEY and SVGAGI.

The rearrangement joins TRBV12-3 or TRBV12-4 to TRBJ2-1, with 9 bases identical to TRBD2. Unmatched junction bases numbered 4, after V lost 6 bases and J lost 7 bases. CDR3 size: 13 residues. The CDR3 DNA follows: TGTGCCAGCAGGCCGACTAGCGGAAATGAGCAGTTCTTC. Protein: CASRPTSGNEQFF.

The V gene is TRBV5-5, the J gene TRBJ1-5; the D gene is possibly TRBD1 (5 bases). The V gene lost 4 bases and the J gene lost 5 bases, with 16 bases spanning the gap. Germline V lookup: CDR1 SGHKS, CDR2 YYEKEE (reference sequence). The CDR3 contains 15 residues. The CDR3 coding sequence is TGTGCCAGCAGCCCCACCCCTCTGGGGCATCAGCCCCAGCATTTT. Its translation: CASSPTPLGHQPQHF. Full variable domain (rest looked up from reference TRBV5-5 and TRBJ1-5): DAGVTQSPTHLIKTRGQQVTLRCSPISGHKSVSWYQQVLGQGPQFIFQYYEKEERGRGNFPDRFSARQFPNYSSELNVNALLLGDSALYLCASSPTPLGHQPQHFGDGTRLSIL.

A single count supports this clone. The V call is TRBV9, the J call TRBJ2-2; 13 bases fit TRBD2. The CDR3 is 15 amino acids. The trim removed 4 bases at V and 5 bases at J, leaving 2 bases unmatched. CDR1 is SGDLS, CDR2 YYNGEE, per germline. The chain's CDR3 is CASSSLAGGTGELFF. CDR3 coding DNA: TGTGCCAGCAGCTCACTAGCGGGAGGGACCGGGGAGCTGTTTTTT.

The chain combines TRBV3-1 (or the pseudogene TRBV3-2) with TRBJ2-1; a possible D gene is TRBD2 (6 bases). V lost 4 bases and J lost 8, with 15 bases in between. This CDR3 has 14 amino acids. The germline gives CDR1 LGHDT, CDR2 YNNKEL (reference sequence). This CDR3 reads CASSRVGGRDEQFF. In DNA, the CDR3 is TGTGCCAGCAGCCGGGTGGGAGGTCGGGATGAGCAGTTCTTC.

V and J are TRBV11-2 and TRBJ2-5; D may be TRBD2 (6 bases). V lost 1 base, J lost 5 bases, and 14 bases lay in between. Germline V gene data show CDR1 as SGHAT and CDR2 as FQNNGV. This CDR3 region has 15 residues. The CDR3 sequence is CASSLAGTGVETQYF. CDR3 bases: TGTGCCAGCAGCTTAGCGGGGACGGGAGTGGAGACCCAGTACTTC.

CDR3 DNA sequence: TGTGCCAGCTCACCTGAGGCGGGAGGGCCGTTCGAAGAGACCCAGTACTTC. Translated: CASSPEAGGPFEETQYF. The rearrangement uses TRBV18 and TRBJ2-5; 9 bases map to TRBD2. J was trimmed by 3 bases and V by 3 bases; bases with no gene match: 11. Per germline, CDR1 KGHSH and CDR2 LQKENI. This CDR3 is built from 17 residues.

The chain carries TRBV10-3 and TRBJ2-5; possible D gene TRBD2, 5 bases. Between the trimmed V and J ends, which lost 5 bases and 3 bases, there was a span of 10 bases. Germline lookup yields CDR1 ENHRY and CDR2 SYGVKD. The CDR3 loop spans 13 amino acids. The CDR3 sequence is CAISPSPEETQYF. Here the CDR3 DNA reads TGTGCCATCAGTCCTAGCCCCGAAGAGACCCAGTACTTC.

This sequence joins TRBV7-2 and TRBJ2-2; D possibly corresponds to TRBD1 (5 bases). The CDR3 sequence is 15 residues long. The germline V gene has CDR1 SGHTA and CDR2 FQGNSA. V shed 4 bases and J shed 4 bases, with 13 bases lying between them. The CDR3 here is CASSYLPGSTGELFF. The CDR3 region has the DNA TGTGCCAGCAGCTATCTTCCAGGGTCCACCGGGGAGCTGTTTTTT.

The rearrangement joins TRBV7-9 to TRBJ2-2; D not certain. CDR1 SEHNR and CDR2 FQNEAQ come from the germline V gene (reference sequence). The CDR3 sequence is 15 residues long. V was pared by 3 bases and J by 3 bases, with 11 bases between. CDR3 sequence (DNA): TGTGCCAGCAGCTTTCGGGTTCTGGACACCGGGGAGCTGTTTTTT. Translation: CASSFRVLDTGELFF.

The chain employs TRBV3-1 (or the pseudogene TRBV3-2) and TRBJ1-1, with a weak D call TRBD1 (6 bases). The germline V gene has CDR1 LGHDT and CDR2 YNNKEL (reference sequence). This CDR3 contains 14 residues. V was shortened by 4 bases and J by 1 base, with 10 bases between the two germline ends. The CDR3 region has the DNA TGTGCCAGCAGCCCGACAGGAACGAACACTGAAGCTTTCTTT. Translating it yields CASSPTGTNTEAFF.

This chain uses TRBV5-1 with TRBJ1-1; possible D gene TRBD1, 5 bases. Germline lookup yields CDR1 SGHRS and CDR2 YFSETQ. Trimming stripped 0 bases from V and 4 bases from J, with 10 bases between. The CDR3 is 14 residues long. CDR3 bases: TGCGCCAGCAGCTTGGCCCCGGGGGGCACTGAAGCTTTCTTT. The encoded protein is CASSLAPGGTEAFF.

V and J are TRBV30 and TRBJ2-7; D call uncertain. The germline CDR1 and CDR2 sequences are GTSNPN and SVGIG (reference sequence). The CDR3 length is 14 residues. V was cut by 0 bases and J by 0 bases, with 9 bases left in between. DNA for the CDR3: TGTGCCTGGAGTGTACGGCGGAGCTCCTACGAGCAGTACTTC. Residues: CAWSVRRSSYEQYF. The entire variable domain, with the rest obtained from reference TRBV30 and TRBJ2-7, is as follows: SQTIHQWPATLVQPVGSPLSLECTVEGTSNPNLYWYRQAAGRGLQLLFYSVGIGQISSEVPQNLSASRPQDRQFILSSKKLLLSDSGFYLCAWSVRRSSYEQYFGPGTRLTVT.

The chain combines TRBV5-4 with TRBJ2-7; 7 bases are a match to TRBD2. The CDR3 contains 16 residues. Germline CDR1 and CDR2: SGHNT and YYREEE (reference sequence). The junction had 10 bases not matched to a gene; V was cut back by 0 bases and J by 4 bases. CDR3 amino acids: CASSLAGVAGNYEQYF. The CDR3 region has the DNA TGTGCCAGCAGCTTGGCGGGGGTAGCGGGCAATTACGAGCAGTACTTC.

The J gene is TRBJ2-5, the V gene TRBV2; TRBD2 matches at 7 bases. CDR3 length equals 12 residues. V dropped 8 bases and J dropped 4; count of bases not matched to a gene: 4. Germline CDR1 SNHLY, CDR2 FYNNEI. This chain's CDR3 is CASATSVETQYF. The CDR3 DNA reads TGTGCCAGCGCTACTAGCGTAGAGACCCAGTACTTC.

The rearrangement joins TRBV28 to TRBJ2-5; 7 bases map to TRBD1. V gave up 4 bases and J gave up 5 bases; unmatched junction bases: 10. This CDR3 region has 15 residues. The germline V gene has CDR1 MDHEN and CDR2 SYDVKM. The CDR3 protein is CASSYRGPSRETQYF. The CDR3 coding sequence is TGTGCCAGCAGTTACAGGGGCCCATCGAGGGAGACCCAGTACTTC.

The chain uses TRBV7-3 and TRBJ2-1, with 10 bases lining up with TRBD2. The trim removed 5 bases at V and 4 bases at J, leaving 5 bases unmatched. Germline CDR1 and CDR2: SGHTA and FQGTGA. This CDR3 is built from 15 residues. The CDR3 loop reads CASSLETSGYNEQFF. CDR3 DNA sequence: TGTGCCAGCAGCCTCGAGACTAGCGGGTACAATGAGCAGTTCTTC.

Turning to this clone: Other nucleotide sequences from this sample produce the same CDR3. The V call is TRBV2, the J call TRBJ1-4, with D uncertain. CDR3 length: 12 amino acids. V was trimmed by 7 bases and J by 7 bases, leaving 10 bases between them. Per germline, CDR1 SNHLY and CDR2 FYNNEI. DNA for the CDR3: TGTGCCAGCACCACTGGCGGTGAAAAACTGTTTTTT. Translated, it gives CASTTGGEKLFF.

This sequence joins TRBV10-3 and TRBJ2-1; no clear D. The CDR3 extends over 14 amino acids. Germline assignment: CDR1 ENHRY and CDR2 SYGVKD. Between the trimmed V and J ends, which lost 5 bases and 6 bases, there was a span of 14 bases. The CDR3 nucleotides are TGTGCCATCAGTAAGACACCTCAAGGCAATGAGCAGTTCTTC. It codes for CAISKTPQGNEQFF.

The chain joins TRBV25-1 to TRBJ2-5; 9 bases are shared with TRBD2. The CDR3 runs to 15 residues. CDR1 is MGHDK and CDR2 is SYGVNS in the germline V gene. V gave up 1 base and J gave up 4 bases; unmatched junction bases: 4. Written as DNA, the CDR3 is TGTGCCAGCAGTGAATTAGGCGGGAGGGGAGAGACCCAGTACTTC. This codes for CASSELGGRGETQYF.

The DNA for the CDR3 is TGCGCCAGCAGCCAAGGACAGGGAGTTAATTCACCCCTCCACTTT. It codes for CASSQGQGVNSPLHF. V usage is TRBV4-1 and J usage is TRBJ1-6, with 7 positions matching TRBD1. In germline, CDR1 is MGHRA, CDR2 YSYEKL. The ends lost 1 base at V and 6 bases at J; junction bases unmatched: 3. The CDR3 is made up of 15 amino acids.

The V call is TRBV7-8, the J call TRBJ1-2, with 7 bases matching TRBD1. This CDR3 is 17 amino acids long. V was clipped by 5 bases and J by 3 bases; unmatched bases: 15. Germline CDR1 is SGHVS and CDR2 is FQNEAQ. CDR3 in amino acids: CASSQKPKGALDYGYTF. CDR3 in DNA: TGTGCCAGCAGCCAGAAACCCAAGGGGGCTCTGGACTATGGCTACACCTTC.

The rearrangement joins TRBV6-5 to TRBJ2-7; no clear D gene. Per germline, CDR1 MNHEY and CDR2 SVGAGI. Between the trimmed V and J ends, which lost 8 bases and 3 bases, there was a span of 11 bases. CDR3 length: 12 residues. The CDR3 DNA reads TGTGCCAGCGACATGAATCGCTACGAGCAGTACTTC. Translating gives CASDMNRYEQYF.

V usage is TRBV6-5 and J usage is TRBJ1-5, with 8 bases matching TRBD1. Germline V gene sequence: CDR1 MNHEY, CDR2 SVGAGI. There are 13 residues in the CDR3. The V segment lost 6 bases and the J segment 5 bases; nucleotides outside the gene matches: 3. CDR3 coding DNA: TGTGCCAGCAGCAGCAGGGGGCATCAGCCCCAGCATTTT. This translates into CASSSRGHQPQHF.

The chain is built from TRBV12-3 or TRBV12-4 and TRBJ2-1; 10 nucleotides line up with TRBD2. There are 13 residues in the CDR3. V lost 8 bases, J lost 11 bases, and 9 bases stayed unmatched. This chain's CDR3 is CASESGRATKQFF. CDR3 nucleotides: TGTGCCAGCGAGAGCGGGAGGGCCACTAAGCAGTTCTTC.

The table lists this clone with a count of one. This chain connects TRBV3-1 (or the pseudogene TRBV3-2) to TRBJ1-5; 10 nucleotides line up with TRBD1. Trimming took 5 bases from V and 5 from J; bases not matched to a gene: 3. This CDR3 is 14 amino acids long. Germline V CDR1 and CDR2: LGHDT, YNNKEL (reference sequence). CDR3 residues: CASSIGTGDQPQHF. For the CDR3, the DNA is TGTGCCAGCAGCATTGGGACAGGGGATCAGCCCCAGCATTTT.